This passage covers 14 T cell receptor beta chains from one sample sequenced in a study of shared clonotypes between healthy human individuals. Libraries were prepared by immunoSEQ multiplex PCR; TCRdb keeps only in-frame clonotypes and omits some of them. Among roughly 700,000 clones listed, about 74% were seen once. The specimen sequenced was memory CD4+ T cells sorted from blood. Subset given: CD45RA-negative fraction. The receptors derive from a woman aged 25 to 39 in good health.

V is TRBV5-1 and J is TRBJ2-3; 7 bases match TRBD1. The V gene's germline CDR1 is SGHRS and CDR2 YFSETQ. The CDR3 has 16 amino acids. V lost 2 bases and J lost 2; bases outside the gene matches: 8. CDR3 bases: TGCGCCAGCAGCTTTACCGGACAGGTCTCCACAGATACGCAGTATTTT. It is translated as CASSFTGQVSTDTQYF.

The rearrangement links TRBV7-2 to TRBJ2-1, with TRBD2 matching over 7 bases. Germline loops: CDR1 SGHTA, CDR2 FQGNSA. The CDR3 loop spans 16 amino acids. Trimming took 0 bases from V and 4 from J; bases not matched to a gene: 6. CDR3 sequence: CASSLALHSGYNEQFF. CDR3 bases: TGTGCCAGCAGCTTAGCTCTCCATAGCGGGTACAATGAGCAGTTCTTC. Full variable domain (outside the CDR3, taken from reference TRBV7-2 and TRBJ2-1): GAGVSQSPSNKVTEKGKDVELRCDPISGHTALYWYRQSLGQGLEFLIYFQGNSAPDKSGLPSDRFSAERTGGSVSTLTIQRTQQEDSAVYLCASSLALHSGYNEQFFGPGTRLTVL.

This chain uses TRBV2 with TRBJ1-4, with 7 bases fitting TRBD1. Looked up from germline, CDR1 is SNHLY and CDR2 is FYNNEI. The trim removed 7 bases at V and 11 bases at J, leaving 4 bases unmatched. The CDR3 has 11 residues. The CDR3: CASMEQGKLFF. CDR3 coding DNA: TGTGCCAGCATGGAACAGGGGAAACTGTTTTTT.

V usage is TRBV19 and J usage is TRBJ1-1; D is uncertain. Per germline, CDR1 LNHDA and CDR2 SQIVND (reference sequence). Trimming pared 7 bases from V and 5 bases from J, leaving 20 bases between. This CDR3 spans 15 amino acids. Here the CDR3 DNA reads TGTGCCAGTAATCGGAATGGGTTCTCGGCAACTGAAGCTTTCTTT. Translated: CASNRNGFSATEAFF.

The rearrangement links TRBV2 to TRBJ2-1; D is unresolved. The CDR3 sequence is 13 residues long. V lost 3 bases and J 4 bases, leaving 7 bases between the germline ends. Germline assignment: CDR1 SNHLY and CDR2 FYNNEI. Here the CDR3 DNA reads TGTGCCAGCAGTGAGTTAGGTTACAATGAGCAGTTCTTC. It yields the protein CASSELGYNEQFF. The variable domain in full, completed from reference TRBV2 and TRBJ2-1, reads EPEVTQTPSHQVTQMGQEVILRCVPISNHLYFYWYRQILGQKVEFLVSFYNNEISEKSEIFDDQFSVERPDGSNFTLKIRSTKLEDSAMYFCASSELGYNEQFFGPGTRLTVL.

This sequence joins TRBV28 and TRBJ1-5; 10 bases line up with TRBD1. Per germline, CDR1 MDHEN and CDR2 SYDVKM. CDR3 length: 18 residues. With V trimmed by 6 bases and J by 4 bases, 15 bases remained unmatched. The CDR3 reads CASRPRPTDRGINQPQHF. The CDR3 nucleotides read TGTGCCAGCAGACCACGGCCGACGGACAGGGGGATTAATCAGCCCCAGCATTTT.

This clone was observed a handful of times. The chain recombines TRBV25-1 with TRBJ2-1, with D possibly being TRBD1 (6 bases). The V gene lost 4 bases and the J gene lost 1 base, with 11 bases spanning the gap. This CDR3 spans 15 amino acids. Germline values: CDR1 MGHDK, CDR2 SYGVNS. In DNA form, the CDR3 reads TGTGCCAGCAGTGCGTCAGGGGATTCCTACAATGAGCAGTTCTTC. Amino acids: CASSASGDSYNEQFF.

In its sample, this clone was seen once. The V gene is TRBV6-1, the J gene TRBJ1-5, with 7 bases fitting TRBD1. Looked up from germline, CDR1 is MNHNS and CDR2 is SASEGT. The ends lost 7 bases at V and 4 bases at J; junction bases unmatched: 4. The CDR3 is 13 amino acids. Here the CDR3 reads CASTQGQNQPQHF. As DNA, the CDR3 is TGTGCCAGCACTCAGGGACAGAATCAGCCCCAGCATTTT.

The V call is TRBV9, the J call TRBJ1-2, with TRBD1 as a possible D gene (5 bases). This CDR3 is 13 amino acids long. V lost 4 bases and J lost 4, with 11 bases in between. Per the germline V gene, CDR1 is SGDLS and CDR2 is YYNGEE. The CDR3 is CASSTRGAYGYTF. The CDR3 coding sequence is TGTGCCAGCAGCACACGAGGGGCCTATGGCTACACCTTC.

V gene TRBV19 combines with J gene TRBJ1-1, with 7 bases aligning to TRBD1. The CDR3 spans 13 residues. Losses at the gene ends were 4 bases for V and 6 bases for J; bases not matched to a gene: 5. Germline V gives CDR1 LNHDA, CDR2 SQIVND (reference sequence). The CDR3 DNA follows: TGTGCCAGTAGTACGACAGGGACCGCTGAAGCTTTCTTT. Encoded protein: CASSTTGTAEAFF.

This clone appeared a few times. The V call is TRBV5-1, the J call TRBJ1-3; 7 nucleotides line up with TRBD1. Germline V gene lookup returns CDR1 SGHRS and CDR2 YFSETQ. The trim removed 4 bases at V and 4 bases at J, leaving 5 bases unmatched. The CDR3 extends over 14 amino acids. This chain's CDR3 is CASSTGTEGNTIYF. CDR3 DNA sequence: TGCGCCAGCAGCACCGGGACAGAAGGAAACACCATATATTTT.

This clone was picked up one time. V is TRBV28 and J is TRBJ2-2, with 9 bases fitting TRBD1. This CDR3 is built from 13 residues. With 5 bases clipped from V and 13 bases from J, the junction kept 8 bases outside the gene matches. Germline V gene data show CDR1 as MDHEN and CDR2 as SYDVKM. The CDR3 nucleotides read TGTGCCAGCAGTGAAACGGACAGGGGACGGCTGTTTTTT. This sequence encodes CASSETDRGRLFF.

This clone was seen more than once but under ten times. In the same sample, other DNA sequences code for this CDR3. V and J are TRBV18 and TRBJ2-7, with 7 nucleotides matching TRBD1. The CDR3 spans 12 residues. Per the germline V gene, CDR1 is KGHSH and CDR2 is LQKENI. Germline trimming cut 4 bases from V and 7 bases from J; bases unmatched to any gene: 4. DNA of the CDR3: TGTGCCAGCTCACAGACAGGGTCGGAGCAGTACTTC. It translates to CASSQTGSEQYF.

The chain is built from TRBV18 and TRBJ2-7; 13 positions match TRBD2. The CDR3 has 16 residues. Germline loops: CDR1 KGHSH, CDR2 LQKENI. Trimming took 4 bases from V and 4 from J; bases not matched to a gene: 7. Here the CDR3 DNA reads TGTGCCAGCTCACTTGGGACTAGCGGGAACATGTACGAGCAGTACTTC. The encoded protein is CASSLGTSGNMYEQYF.